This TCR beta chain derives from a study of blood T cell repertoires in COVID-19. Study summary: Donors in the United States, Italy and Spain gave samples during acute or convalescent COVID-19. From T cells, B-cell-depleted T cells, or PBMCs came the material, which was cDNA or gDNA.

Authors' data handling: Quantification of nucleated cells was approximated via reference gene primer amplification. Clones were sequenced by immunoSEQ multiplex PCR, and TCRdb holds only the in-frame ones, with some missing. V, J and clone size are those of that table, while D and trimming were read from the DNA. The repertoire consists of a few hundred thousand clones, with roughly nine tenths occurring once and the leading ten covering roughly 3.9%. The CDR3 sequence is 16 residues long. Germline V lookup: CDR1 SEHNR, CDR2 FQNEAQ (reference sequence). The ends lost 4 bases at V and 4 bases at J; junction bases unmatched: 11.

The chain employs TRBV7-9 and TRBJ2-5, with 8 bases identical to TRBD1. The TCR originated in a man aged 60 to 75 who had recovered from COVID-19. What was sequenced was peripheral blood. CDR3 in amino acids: CASSSTRQGAGETQYF. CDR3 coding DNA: TGTGCCAGCAGCTCAACACGCCAGGGGGCTGGAGAGACCCAGTACTTC.